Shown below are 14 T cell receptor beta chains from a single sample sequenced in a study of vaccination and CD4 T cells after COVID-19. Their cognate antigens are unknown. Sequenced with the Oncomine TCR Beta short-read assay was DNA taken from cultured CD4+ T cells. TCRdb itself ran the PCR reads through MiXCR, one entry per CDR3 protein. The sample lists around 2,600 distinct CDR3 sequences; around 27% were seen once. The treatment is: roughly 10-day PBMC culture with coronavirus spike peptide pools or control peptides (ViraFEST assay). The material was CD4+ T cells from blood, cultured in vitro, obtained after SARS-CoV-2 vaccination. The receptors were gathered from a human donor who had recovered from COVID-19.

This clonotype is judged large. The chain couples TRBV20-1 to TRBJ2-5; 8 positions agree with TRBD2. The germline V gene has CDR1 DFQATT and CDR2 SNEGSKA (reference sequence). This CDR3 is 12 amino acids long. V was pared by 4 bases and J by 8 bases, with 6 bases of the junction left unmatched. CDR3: CSAKAGEVTQYF. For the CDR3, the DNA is TGCAGTGCTAAAGCGGGGGAAGTAACCCAGTACTTC.

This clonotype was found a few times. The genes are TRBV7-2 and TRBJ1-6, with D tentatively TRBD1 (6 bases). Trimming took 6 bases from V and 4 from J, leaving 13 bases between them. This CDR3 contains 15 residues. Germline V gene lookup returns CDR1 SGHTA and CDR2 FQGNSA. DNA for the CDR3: TGTGCCAGCAGACCCCAGGGGAATTATAATTCACCCCTCCACTTT. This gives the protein CASRPQGNYNSPLHF.

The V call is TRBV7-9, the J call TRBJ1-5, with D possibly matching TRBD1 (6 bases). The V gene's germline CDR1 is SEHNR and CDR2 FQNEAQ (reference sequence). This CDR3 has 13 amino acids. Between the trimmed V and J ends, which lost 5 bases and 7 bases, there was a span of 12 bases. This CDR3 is CASSRRRGQPQHF. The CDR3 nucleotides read TGTGCCAGCAGCCGAAGGAGGGGGCAGCCCCAGCATTTT.

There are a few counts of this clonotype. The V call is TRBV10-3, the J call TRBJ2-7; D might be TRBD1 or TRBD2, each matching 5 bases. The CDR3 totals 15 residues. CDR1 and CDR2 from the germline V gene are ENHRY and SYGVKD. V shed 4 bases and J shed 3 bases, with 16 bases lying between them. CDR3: CAISGPWGTNYEQYF. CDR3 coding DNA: TGTGCCATCAGTGGTCCCTGGGGGACCAACTACGAGCAGTACTTC.

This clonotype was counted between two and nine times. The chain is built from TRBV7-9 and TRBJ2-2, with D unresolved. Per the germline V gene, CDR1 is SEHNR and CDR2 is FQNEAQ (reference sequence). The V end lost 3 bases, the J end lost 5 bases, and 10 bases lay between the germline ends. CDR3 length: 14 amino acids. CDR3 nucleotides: TGTGCCAGCAGCTTCAAGGCAAAAACCGGGGAGCTGTTTTTT. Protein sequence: CASSFKAKTGELFF. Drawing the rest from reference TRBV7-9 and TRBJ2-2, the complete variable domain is DTGVSQNPRHKITKRGQNVTFRCDPISEHNRLYWYRQTLGQGPEFLTYFQNEAQLEKSRLLSDRFSAERPKGSFSTLEIQRTEQGDSAMYLCASSFKAKTGELFFGEGSRLTVL.

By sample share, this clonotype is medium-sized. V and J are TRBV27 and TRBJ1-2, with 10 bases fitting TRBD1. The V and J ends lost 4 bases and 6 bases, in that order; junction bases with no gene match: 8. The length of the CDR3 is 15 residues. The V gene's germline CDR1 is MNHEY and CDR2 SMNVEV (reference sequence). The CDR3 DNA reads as TGTGCCAGCAGTTCCAGACAGGGGGCGCTTCATGGCTACACCTTC. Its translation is CASSSRQGALHGYTF.

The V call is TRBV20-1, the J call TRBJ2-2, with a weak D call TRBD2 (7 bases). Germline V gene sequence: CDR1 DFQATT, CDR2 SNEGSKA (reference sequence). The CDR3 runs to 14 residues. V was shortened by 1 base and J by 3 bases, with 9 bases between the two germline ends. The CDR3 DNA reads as TGCAGTGCTAGAGTAGGGGGGGACACCGGGGAGCTGTTTTTT. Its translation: CSARVGGDTGELFF.

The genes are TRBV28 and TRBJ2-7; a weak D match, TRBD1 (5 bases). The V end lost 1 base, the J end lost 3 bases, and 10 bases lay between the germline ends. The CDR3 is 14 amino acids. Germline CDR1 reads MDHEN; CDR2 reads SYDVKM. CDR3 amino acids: CASSLFGRDYEQYF. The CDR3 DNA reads TGTGCCAGCAGTTTATTCGGCAGGGACTACGAGCAGTACTTC.

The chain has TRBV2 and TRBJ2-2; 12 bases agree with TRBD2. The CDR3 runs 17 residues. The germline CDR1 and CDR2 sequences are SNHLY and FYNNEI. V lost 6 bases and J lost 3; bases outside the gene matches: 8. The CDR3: CASRRWTSGDHTGELFF. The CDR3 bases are TGTGCCAGCAGGAGGTGGACTAGCGGGGACCACACCGGGGAGCTGTTTTTT. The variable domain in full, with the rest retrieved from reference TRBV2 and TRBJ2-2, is EPEVTQTPSHQVTQMGQEVILRCVPISNHLYFYWYRQILGQKVEFLVSFYNNEISEKSEIFDDQFSVERPDGSNFTLKIRSTKLEDSAMYFCASRRWTSGDHTGELFFGEGSRLTVL.

The CDR3 sequence: CASKAYSTGTRTTNEQFF. The CDR3 region has the DNA TGTGCCAGCAAAGCTTACTCCACCGGGACACGCACGACGAATGAGCAGTTCTTC. The J gene is TRBJ2-1, the V gene TRBV7-2; D is possibly TRBD1 (6 bases). Per the germline V gene, CDR1 is SGHTA and CDR2 is FQGNSA. The CDR3 is made up of 18 amino acids. V was shortened by 7 bases and J by 7 bases, with 29 bases between the two germline ends.

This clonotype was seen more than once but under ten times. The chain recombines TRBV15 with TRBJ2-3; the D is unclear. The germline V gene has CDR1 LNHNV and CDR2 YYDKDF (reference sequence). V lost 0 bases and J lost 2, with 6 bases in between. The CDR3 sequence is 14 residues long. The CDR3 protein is CATSREAHTDTQYF. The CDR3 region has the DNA TGTGCCACCAGCAGAGAAGCCCACACAGATACGCAGTATTTT.

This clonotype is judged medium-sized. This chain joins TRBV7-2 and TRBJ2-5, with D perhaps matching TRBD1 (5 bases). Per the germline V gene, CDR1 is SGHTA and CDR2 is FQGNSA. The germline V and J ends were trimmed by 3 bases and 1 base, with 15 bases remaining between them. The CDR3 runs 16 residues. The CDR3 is CASSFGQQTSQETQYF. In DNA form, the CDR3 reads TGTGCCAGCAGCTTCGGACAACAGACTTCCCAAGAGACCCAGTACTTC.

The CDR3 nucleotides read TGCAGTGCTGGGACGCAACAGGGGGGAAACCTCAATGAGCAGTTCTTC. Amino acid sequence: CSAGTQQGGNLNEQFF. This chain links TRBV20-1 with TRBJ2-1; 8 nucleotides match TRBD1. J lost 6 bases, V lost 5 bases, and 15 bases had no gene match. CDR1 DFQATT and CDR2 SNEGSKA come from the germline V gene (reference sequence). The CDR3 has 16 residues.

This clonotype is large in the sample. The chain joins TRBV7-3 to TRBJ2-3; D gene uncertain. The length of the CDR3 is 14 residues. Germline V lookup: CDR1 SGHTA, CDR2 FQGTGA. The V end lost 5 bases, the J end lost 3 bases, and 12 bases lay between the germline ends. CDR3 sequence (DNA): TGTGCCAGCAGCCCCCGACACGGTACAGATACGCAGTATTTT. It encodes CASSPRHGTDTQYF.